The rows below give T cell receptor beta chains drawn from one sample of a study of blood T cell repertoires in COVID-19. This table comes from immunoSEQ multiplex PCR, and its TCRdb copy is limited to in-frame clones, with some not included. The data show 350,000 to 450,000 clones, with 80% to 90% seen just once and roughly 1.1% held by the top ten. Sequenced material: PBMCs or T cells enriched from blood (not recorded which). The origin of the receptors is a man aged 30 to 39 who had recovered from COVID-19. Both conserved end residues are part of each CDR3. Fields, in order: clone size, D gene, V gene, J gene, CDR3 DNA, CDR3 protein. The D gene is left open where the match is weak. Some rows have no size entry. The others give once, few or many, or a class for an expanded clone.

clone size: NA
D gene: TRBD2
V gene: TRBV7-2
J gene: TRBJ2-5
CDR3 DNA: TGTGCCAGCAGTTTGGGTCTAGCGGAAGAGACCCAGTACTTC
CDR3 protein: CASSLGLAEETQYF

clone size: NA
D gene: NA
V gene: TRBV9
J gene: TRBJ1-3
CDR3 DNA: TGTGCCACCTCAAGCGGGGCCTCTGGAAACACCATATATTTT
CDR3 protein: CATSSGASGNTIYF

clone size: NA
D gene: TRBD2
V gene: TRBV6-1
J gene: TRBJ2-7
CDR3 DNA: TGTGCCAGCAGTGAAGGGGTCGGGACTAGTTTTTTCGAGCAGTACTTC
CDR3 protein: CASSEGVGTSFFEQYF

clone size: once
D gene: TRBD1
V gene: TRBV29-1
J gene: TRBJ1-1
CDR3 DNA: TGCAGCGGGGGACAGACGACGAACACTGAAGCTTTCTTT
CDR3 protein: CSGGQTTNTEAFF

clone size: NA
D gene: TRBD1
V gene: TRBV29-1
J gene: TRBJ1-1
CDR3 DNA: TGCAGCGTTACCGGGGTGGACAGGCGGAACACTGAAGCTTTCTTT
CDR3 protein: CSVTGVDRRNTEAFF

clone size: few
D gene: TRBD2
V gene: TRBV10-3
J gene: TRBJ2-1
CDR3 DNA: TGTGCCATCAGTGAGAGGGGCGGGAGGAGTATTGATGAGCAGTTCTTC
CDR3 protein: CAISERGGRSIDEQFF

clone size: NA
D gene: NA
V gene: TRBV2
J gene: TRBJ2-7
CDR3 DNA: TGTGCCAGCAGTTGGGAGTCCTACGAGCAGTACTTC
CDR3 protein: CASSWESYEQYF

clone size: NA
D gene: NA
V gene: TRBV30
J gene: TRBJ1-1
CDR3 DNA: TGTGCCTGGAGTGTGGCCTTATGGGCAGCTGAAGCTTTCTTT
CDR3 protein: CAWSVALWAAEAFF

clone size: NA
D gene: NA
V gene: TRBV2
J gene: TRBJ2-7
CDR3 DNA: TGTGCCAGCACCGAGGGAATCTACGAGCAGTACTTC
CDR3 protein: CASTEGIYEQYF

clone size: NA
D gene: TRBD2
V gene: TRBV30
J gene: TRBJ2-1
CDR3 DNA: TGTGCCTGGAGAGGCGGGGGCTACAATGAGCAGTTCTTC
CDR3 protein: CAWRGGGYNEQFF

clone size: NA
D gene: TRBD2
V gene: TRBV19
J gene: TRBJ2-1
CDR3 DNA: TGTGCCAGTAGTATGAGTCAGGGACTAAGCTCCTACAATGAGCAGTTCTTC
CDR3 protein: CASSMSQGLSSYNEQFF

clone size: NA
D gene: NA
V gene: TRBV28
J gene: TRBJ2-7
CDR3 DNA: TGTGCCAGCTCCCCCACCCTGAGCTCCTACGAGCAGTACTTC
CDR3 protein: CASSPTLSSYEQYF

clone size: once
D gene: NA
V gene: TRBV7-3
J gene: TRBJ2-2
CDR3 DNA: TGTGCCAGCAGCTTAAACGCCCCGGGGGTGGCCGGGGAGCTGTTTTTT
CDR3 protein: CASSLNAPGVAGELFF

clone size: NA
D gene: NA
V gene: TRBV7-2
J gene: TRBJ2-7
CDR3 DNA: TGTGCCAGCAGCGCACAGGGACCCTACGAGCAGTACTTC
CDR3 protein: CASSAQGPYEQYF

clone size: NA
D gene: TRBD1
V gene: TRBV11-2
J gene: TRBJ2-7
CDR3 DNA: TGTGCCAGCAGCTTTGGACAGGGCTACGAGCAGTACTTC
CDR3 protein: CASSFGQGYEQYF

clone size: NA
D gene: TRBD1
V gene: TRBV5-5
J gene: TRBJ1-4
CDR3 DNA: TGTGCCAGCAGCTTGGCAGGGGGCGAAGATGAAAAACTGTTTTTT
CDR3 protein: CASSLAGGEDEKLFF

clone size: NA
D gene: TRBD1
V gene: TRBV7-9
J gene: TRBJ2-7
CDR3 DNA: TGTGCCAGCAGCTCAGGGGGTGGGCAGGCAGGGAACGAGCAGTACTTC
CDR3 protein: CASSSGGGQAGNEQYF

clone size: NA
D gene: TRBD2
V gene: TRBV19
J gene: TRBJ2-4
CDR3 DNA: TGTGCCAGTAAGGCATGGACTAGCGAAAACATTCAGTACTTC
CDR3 protein: CASKAWTSENIQYF

clone size: NA
D gene: TRBD2
V gene: TRBV28
J gene: TRBJ2-5
CDR3 DNA: TGTGCCAGCAGTTTAGGGTGGGGAGGGGAGACCCAGTACTTC
CDR3 protein: CASSLGWGGETQYF

clone size: NA
D gene: TRBD2
V gene: TRBV6-6
J gene: TRBJ2-5
CDR3 DNA: TGTGCCAGCAGTTCTAGCGGGAGGGCGTGGACCCAGTACTTC
CDR3 protein: CASSSSGRAWTQYF

clone size: once
D gene: TRBD2
V gene: TRBV18
J gene: TRBJ2-1
CDR3 DNA: TGTGCCAGCTCACCACCGGCATCGAGCGGGAGGACCTACAATGAGCAGTTCTTC
CDR3 protein: CASSPPASSGRTYNEQFF

clone size: NA
D gene: NA
V gene: TRBV9
J gene: TRBJ2-5
CDR3 DNA: TGTGCCAGCAGCGTAGCCAGCGCCACCGGTGAGACCCAGTACTTC
CDR3 protein: CASSVASATGETQYF

clone size: once
D gene: TRBD1
V gene: TRBV28
J gene: TRBJ1-2
CDR3 DNA: TGTGCCAGCAGTTCCACGGCCGGGACAGGACCCTATGGCTACACCTTC
CDR3 protein: CASSSTAGTGPYGYTF

clone size: NA
D gene: NA
V gene: TRBV27
J gene: TRBJ1-1
CDR3 DNA: TGTGCCAGCAGTTCCCCAGGGCCGTCCGGTGCTTTCTTT
CDR3 protein: CASSSPGPSGAFF

clone size: NA
D gene: NA
V gene: TRBV2
J gene: TRBJ1-6
CDR3 DNA: TGTGCCAGCAGTGAAGGGGGGGGCGGAACGGGATCCTCCCTCCACTTT
CDR3 protein: CASSEGGGGTGSSLHF

clone size: NA
D gene: TRBD1
V gene: TRBV6-5
J gene: TRBJ2-7
CDR3 DNA: TGTGCCAGCAGTCTAGGGACAGGGGGCGGTGAGCAGTACTTC
CDR3 protein: CASSLGTGGGEQYF

clone size: NA
D gene: NA
V gene: TRBV6-5
J gene: TRBJ2-7
CDR3 DNA: TGTGCCAGCAGCTACCAGAAAGGGGAGGACGAGCAGTACTTC
CDR3 protein: CASSYQKGEDEQYF

clone size: NA
D gene: NA
V gene: TRBV15
J gene: TRBJ2-1
CDR3 DNA: TGTGCCACCAGCAGAGGCAGGGGCGATGAGCAGTTCTTC
CDR3 protein: CATSRGRGDEQFF

clone size: NA
D gene: TRBD1
V gene: TRBV30
J gene: TRBJ1-3
CDR3 DNA: TGTGCCTGGAGTGTTAGGCCGGGACAGGGGCCAGGAAACACCATATATTTT
CDR3 protein: CAWSVRPGQGPGNTIYF

clone size: NA
D gene: TRBD2
V gene: TRBV19
J gene: TRBJ2-1
CDR3 DNA: TGTGCCAGTAGTTCTAGCGGGAGATACAATGAGCAGTTCTTC
CDR3 protein: CASSSSGRYNEQFF

clone size: NA
D gene: TRBD2
V gene: TRBV12-3/TRBV12-4
J gene: TRBJ2-1
CDR3 DNA: TGTGCCAGCAGTTTTGGCGGGGGAGCGCAGTTCTTC
CDR3 protein: CASSFGGGAQFF

clone size: NA
D gene: NA
V gene: TRBV7-8
J gene: TRBJ1-1
CDR3 DNA: TGTGCCAGCAGCTTAGTTGCGGGGAACACTGAAGCTTTCTTT
CDR3 protein: CASSLVAGNTEAFF

clone size: NA
D gene: NA
V gene: TRBV4-1
J gene: TRBJ2-1
CDR3 DNA: TGCGCCAGCAGCCAAGACCGAACAGGATACAATGAGCAGTTCTTC
CDR3 protein: CASSQDRTGYNEQFF

clone size: NA
D gene: TRBD1
V gene: TRBV28
J gene: TRBJ1-4
CDR3 DNA: TGTGCCAGCAGCCCGCCGGGACAGAGAAATGAAAAACTGTTTTTT
CDR3 protein: CASSPPGQRNEKLFF

clone size: few
D gene: TRBD1
V gene: TRBV19
J gene: TRBJ1-5
CDR3 DNA: TGTGCCAGTAGTATCTCGACAGGGAGTAGCAATCAGCCCCAGCATTTT
CDR3 protein: CASSISTGSSNQPQHF

clone size: NA
D gene: NA
V gene: TRBV6-1
J gene: TRBJ1-4
CDR3 DNA: TGTGCCAGCAGTGAACCTGACCGGGATGGGGAAAAACTGTTTTTT
CDR3 protein: CASSEPDRDGEKLFF

clone size: NA
D gene: NA
V gene: TRBV11-1
J gene: TRBJ2-3
CDR3 DNA: TGTGCCAGCAGCTCAGCAGAAGGCTGGGGCTTATCAGATACGCAGTATTTT
CDR3 protein: CASSSAEGWGLSDTQYF

clone size: NA
D gene: NA
V gene: TRBV7-2
J gene: TRBJ1-4
CDR3 DNA: TGTGCCAGCAGCCACCCCTTGGGGGGTCGGTATGAAAAACTGTTTTTT
CDR3 protein: CASSHPLGGRYEKLFF

clone size: few
D gene: TRBD1
V gene: TRBV7-8
J gene: TRBJ1-5
CDR3 DNA: TGTGCCAGCAGCTTAGGGACAGGACCGAATCAGCCCCAGCATTTT
CDR3 protein: CASSLGTGPNQPQHF

clone size: once
D gene: NA
V gene: TRBV3-1/TRBV3-2
J gene: TRBJ2-1
CDR3 DNA: TGTGCCAGCAGCCCCCGGGGACTTACCTACAATGAGCAGTTCTTC
CDR3 protein: CASSPRGLTYNEQFF

clone size: NA
D gene: TRBD1
V gene: TRBV11-2
J gene: TRBJ2-3
CDR3 DNA: TGTGCCAGCAGGACAGGGTATTCGGGGACAGATACGCAGTATTTT
CDR3 protein: CASRTGYSGTDTQYF

clone size: NA
D gene: TRBD2
V gene: TRBV7-2
J gene: TRBJ2-7
CDR3 DNA: TGTGCCAGCAGCCCGGGAGGGACTTTGTACGAGCAGTACTTC
CDR3 protein: CASSPGGTLYEQYF

clone size: NA
D gene: NA
V gene: TRBV5-1
J gene: TRBJ1-6
CDR3 DNA: TGCGCCAGCAGCTTGGGAACAGATAATTCACCCCTCCACTTT
CDR3 protein: CASSLGTDNSPLHF

clone size: NA
D gene: TRBD2
V gene: TRBV6-6
J gene: TRBJ2-7
CDR3 DNA: TGTGCCAGCAGAAGCACGGGACTAGTGTTCGAGCAGTACTTC
CDR3 protein: CASRSTGLVFEQYF

clone size: many
D gene: NA
V gene: TRBV5-1
J gene: TRBJ1-3
CDR3 DNA: TGCGCCAGCAGTGTTGTACCCCTTACAGGGACTGGAAACACCATATATTTT
CDR3 protein: CASSVVPLTGTGNTIYF

clone size: NA
D gene: TRBD1
V gene: TRBV19
J gene: TRBJ1-5
CDR3 DNA: TGTGCCAGTAGGGACAGGGGGCCTGGCAATCAGCCCCAGCATTTT
CDR3 protein: CASRDRGPGNQPQHF

clone size: NA
D gene: NA
V gene: TRBV28
J gene: TRBJ2-7
CDR3 DNA: TGTGCCAGCAGTTTAGGCGGGACGACCTCCTACGAGCAGTACTTC
CDR3 protein: CASSLGGTTSYEQYF

clone size: NA
D gene: NA
V gene: TRBV10-1
J gene: TRBJ2-6
CDR3 DNA: TGCGCCAGCAGTGAGTCGGCAGGGTGGGCTGGGGCCAACGTCCTGACTTTC
CDR3 protein: CASSESAGWAGANVLTF

clone size: NA
D gene: TRBD1
V gene: TRBV10-3
J gene: TRBJ1-3
CDR3 DNA: TGTGCCATCCGGGATTCGACAGGGCTATCTGGAAACACCATATATTTT
CDR3 protein: CAIRDSTGLSGNTIYF

clone size: NA
D gene: TRBD1
V gene: TRBV7-2
J gene: TRBJ2-5
CDR3 DNA: TGTGCCAGCCACCGAGGGGGCGAGGGTCAAGAGACCCAGTACTTC
CDR3 protein: CASHRGGEGQETQYF

clone size: NA
D gene: TRBD2
V gene: TRBV9
J gene: TRBJ2-1
CDR3 DNA: TGTGCCAGCAGCCCACGGCCAGCGGGAAGGAATGAGCAGTTCTTC
CDR3 protein: CASSPRPAGRNEQFF

clone size: NA
D gene: NA
V gene: TRBV3-1/TRBV3-2
J gene: TRBJ2-2
CDR3 DNA: TGTGCCAGCAGCCAAGGATGGGCGACTAGTAACACCGGGGAGCTGTTTTTT
CDR3 protein: CASSQGWATSNTGELFF

clone size: few
D gene: NA
V gene: TRBV30
J gene: TRBJ2-1
CDR3 DNA: TGTGCCTGGAGGGGACTTTACAGTGAGCAGTTCTTC
CDR3 protein: CAWRGLYSEQFF